The 26 T cell receptor beta chains presented below share a single source sample, sequenced in a study of a mutant IDH1 vaccine in newly diagnosed glioma (dated by TCRdb to the early 2020s). The receptor library was made with the immunoSEQ multiplex PCR assay. In TCRdb, the immuneACCESS table is reduced to in-frame sequences with V and J assigned. These tables do not hold every clone; where another copy was compared, an unresolved V gene accounts for under half, and the others remain unexplained. Across this sample there are roughly 51,000 clones, with roughly 89% seen only once. Over 2% of the sample belongs to the ten largest clones. Explained via the paper, the time point label denotes: baseline, week 1 (first vaccination visit). The treatment or condition label, read with the paper, signifies: pre-vaccination baseline after standard-of-care therapy. The material was PBMCs, obtained from a glioma patient treated with radiotherapy, temozolomide or both. These receptors all come from a man between 35 and 55 years old with glioma.

The V call is TRBV6-1, the J call TRBJ2-7, with 7 bases fitting TRBD2. The CDR3 sequence is 15 residues long. Germline V gives CDR1 MNHNS, CDR2 SASEGT. After removal of 7 bases from V and 0 bases from J, the junction contained 9 bases not matched to a gene. The CDR3 region has the DNA TGTGCCAGCATGCCGTTCGCGGGGGTCTCCTACGAGCAGTACTTC. This codes for CASMPFAGVSYEQYF.

The V gene is TRBV5-5, the J gene TRBJ2-1; 9 nucleotides align to TRBD2. Per germline, CDR1 SGHKS and CDR2 YYEKEE (reference sequence). With 0 bases clipped from V and 0 bases from J, the junction kept 7 bases outside the gene matches. The CDR3 totals 18 residues. The CDR3 DNA follows: TGTGCCAGCAGCTTGGAAGGGTGGCGGGGGGGCTCCTACAATGAGCAGTTCTTC. Residues: CASSLEGWRGGSYNEQFF. Filled out from reference TRBV5-5 and TRBJ2-1, the complete variable domain reads DAGVTQSPTHLIKTRGQQVTLRCSPISGHKSVSWYQQVLGQGPQFIFQYYEKEERGRGNFPDRFSARQFPNYSSELNVNALLLGDSALYLCASSLEGWRGGSYNEQFFGPGTRLTVL.

This chain uses TRBV6-5 with TRBJ2-7, with 10 bases that match TRBD1. Germline V lookup: CDR1 MNHEY, CDR2 SVGAGI. V trimming: 8 bases; J trimming: 2 bases; junction bases outside the gene matches: 3. CDR3 length: 13 amino acids. In nucleotides, the CDR3 is TGTGCCAGCCAGGGACAGGGGCCCTACGAGCAGTACTTC. Amino acids: CASQGQGPYEQYF.

The V and J genes are TRBV2 and TRBJ2-7; D unresolved. Trimming shortened V by 5 bases and J by 2 bases, and 13 bases separated the two germline ends. Germline CDR1 and CDR2: SNHLY and FYNNEI. This CDR3 contains 14 residues. CDR3 sequence: CASSPNGRPYEQYF. CDR3 nucleotide sequence: TGTGCCAGCAGTCCGAACGGGCGACCCTACGAGCAGTACTTC.

The chain has TRBV19 and TRBJ2-6; weak D call: TRBD2 (5 bases). Between the trimmed V and J ends, which lost 3 bases and 3 bases, there was a span of 9 bases. CDR3 size: 15 residues. Germline-derived CDR1 and CDR2 are LNHDA and SQIVND (reference sequence). The CDR3 sequence: CASSMARGGANVLTF. The CDR3 DNA sequence: TGTGCCAGTAGTATGGCCCGGGGTGGGGCCAACGTCCTGACTTTC.

V usage is TRBV19 and J usage is TRBJ1-1; D unclear. This CDR3 has 15 residues. Trimming took 5 bases from V and 0 from J, leaving 13 bases between them. Per the germline V gene, CDR1 is LNHDA and CDR2 is SQIVND (reference sequence). CDR3 loop: CASSWLQAMNTEAFF. Here the CDR3 DNA reads TGTGCCAGTAGTTGGCTGCAGGCCATGAACACTGAAGCTTTCTTT.

The chain is built from TRBV28 and TRBJ2-7, with 9 bases lining up with TRBD2. In germline, CDR1 is MDHEN, CDR2 SYDVKM. This CDR3 has 15 amino acids. V lost 5 bases and J lost 5; bases outside the gene matches: 10. CDR3 in DNA: TGTGCCAGCAGTCTCGGGGCGGGGGGGGACGACGAGCAGTACTTC. Its protein is CASSLGAGGDDEQYF. The entire variable domain, with the rest obtained from reference TRBV28 and TRBJ2-7, is as follows: DVKVTQSSRYLVKRTGEKVFLECVQDMDHENMFWYRQDPGLGLRLIYFSYDVKMKEKGDIPEGYSVSREKKERFSLILESASTNQTSMYLCASSLGAGGDDEQYFGPGTRLTVT.

J is TRBJ2-5 and V is TRBV19, with D perhaps matching TRBD1 (5 bases). Germline V gene sequence: CDR1 LNHDA, CDR2 SQIVND (reference sequence). This CDR3 is built from 13 residues. Trimming removed 6 bases at V and 1 base at J, with 9 bases between. CDR3 sequence (DNA): TGTGCCAGTAGGAGGCAGGGCCAAGAGACCCAGTACTTC. Translating gives CASRRQGQETQYF.

This rearrangement joins TRBV13 to TRBJ1-1; D gene uncertain. The germline gives CDR1 PRHDT, CDR2 FYEKMQ (reference sequence). This CDR3 has 12 residues. Trimming removed 4 bases at V and 7 bases at J, with 10 bases between. CDR3 bases: TGTGCCAGCAGCTCGAGGGCGGTTGAAGCTTTCTTT. Protein: CASSSRAVEAFF.

This sequence joins TRBV27 and TRBJ1-1, with TRBD1 identical over 10 bases. The V gene end was trimmed by 4 bases and the J gene end by 5 bases; junction bases not matched to a gene: 13. The germline V gene has CDR1 MNHEY and CDR2 SMNVEV (reference sequence). The CDR3 is 17 residues long. CDR3 bases: TGTGCCAGCAGTTGGGACAGGGGAGCGGCAATGAGAACTGAAGCTTTCTTT. This codes for CASSWDRGAAMRTEAFF.

V usage is TRBV7-2 and J usage is TRBJ1-2; a weak D match, TRBD1 (6 bases). V shed 6 bases and J shed 6 bases, with 11 bases lying between them. The germline CDR1 and CDR2 sequences are SGHTA and FQGNSA. There are 12 residues in the CDR3. CDR3 bases: TGTGCCAGCAGTTTGAGGGGGGATGGCTACACCTTC. It translates to CASSLRGDGYTF.

This clone was seen a single time. V and J are TRBV9 and TRBJ2-3; D remains unclear. The germline gives CDR1 SGDLS, CDR2 YYNGEE. The V end was cut by 0 bases, the J end by 0 bases, with 11 bases between. The CDR3 totals 16 residues. The CDR3 reads CASSVVGRGSTDTQYF. As DNA, the CDR3 is TGTGCCAGCAGCGTAGTTGGCCGAGGAAGCACAGATACGCAGTATTTT.

The gene calls are TRBV6-1 and TRBJ2-7; D call uncertain. The CDR3 is 13 residues long. With 0 bases removed from V and 12 bases from J, the gap between germline ends came to 15 bases. Germline CDR1 MNHNS, CDR2 SASEGT. CDR3 bases: TGTGCCAGCAGTGAAGCGATCGTTAGCTCGCCGTACTTC. Amino acid sequence: CASSEAIVSSPYF.

This sequence joins TRBV28 and TRBJ1-2, with D hard to call. This CDR3 spans 12 amino acids. V gave up 3 bases and J gave up 3 bases, with 5 bases separating them. Germline V gene sequence: CDR1 MDHEN, CDR2 SYDVKM. CDR3 nucleotide sequence: TGTGCCAGCAGTTTGGGTTACTATGGCTACACCTTC. Amino acids: CASSLGYYGYTF.

The chain uses TRBV18 and TRBJ1-3, with TRBD1 matching over 8 bases. CDR1 and CDR2 from the germline V gene are KGHSH and LQKENI. Germline trimming cut 4 bases from V and 3 bases from J; bases unmatched to any gene: 5. The CDR3 is made up of 15 amino acids. The CDR3 coding sequence is TGTGCCAGCTCACTAGGGACAGGCGGTGGAAACACCATATATTTT. Encoded protein: CASSLGTGGGNTIYF.

In nucleotides, the CDR3 is TGTGCCAGCAGCCCTCGCCGGTGGGGACTAGCGACTGAGGACGAGCAGTACTTC. Translated: CASSPRRWGLATEDEQYF. The J gene is TRBJ2-7, the V gene TRBV9; 10 positions agree with TRBD2. Germline loops: CDR1 SGDLS, CDR2 YYNGEE. V was pared by 4 bases and J by 5 bases, with 18 bases of the junction left unmatched. This CDR3 has 18 residues.

This sequence joins TRBV5-3 and TRBJ2-7; D not certain. TRBV5-3 is classed as an ORF, of uncertain function. Trimming cost V 7 bases and J 3 bases, with 2 bases left between them. This CDR3 region has 9 residues. The CDR3 loop reads CARVYEQYF. CDR3 sequence (DNA): TGTGCCAGAGTCTACGAGCAGTACTTC.

The chain employs TRBV9 and TRBJ1-3; D is possibly TRBD1 (5 bases). This CDR3 region has 13 residues. V lost 2 bases, J lost 8 bases, and 11 bases lay in between. Germline V gene sequence: CDR1 SGDLS, CDR2 YYNGEE. The DNA of the CDR3 is TGTGCCAGCAGCGTGGGGGGGACGGACACCATATATTTT. Translation gives CASSVGGTDTIYF.

The chain carries TRBV7-8 and TRBJ1-5; the D is unclear. Looked up from germline, CDR1 is SGHVS and CDR2 is FQNEAQ. Trimming shortened V by 1 base and J by 7 bases, and 11 bases separated the two germline ends. There are 14 residues in the CDR3. DNA of the CDR3: TGTGCCAGCAGCTTAGAATTTCGGAACCAGCCCCAGCATTTT. Translating it yields CASSLEFRNQPQHF.

The gene calls are TRBV7-9 and TRBJ1-5; D may be TRBD1 (5 bases). The CDR3 is 15 residues long. V lost 5 bases, J lost 4 bases, and 15 bases lay in between. Germline V gene data show CDR1 as SEHNR and CDR2 as FQNEAQ (reference sequence). The CDR3, as DNA: TGTGCCAGCAGCCCAGACAGCGCTTCAAATCAGCCCCAGCATTTT. This sequence encodes CASSPDSASNQPQHF.

CDR3 nucleotides: TGTGCCACCCGACAGGATCTTGAAAAACTGTTTTTT. Translating gives CATRQDLEKLFF. V and J are TRBV10-3 and TRBJ1-4, with D maybe TRBD1 (6 bases). V shed 10 bases and J shed 7 bases, with 13 bases lying between them. Germline V gene lookup returns CDR1 ENHRY and CDR2 SYGVKD. This CDR3 is built from 12 residues.

The rearrangement joins TRBV5-1 to TRBJ2-3; D is possibly TRBD1 or TRBD2 (5 bases each). V was cut by 2 bases and J by 5 bases, with 9 bases left in between. Germline CDR1 is SGHRS and CDR2 is YFSETQ. The CDR3 length is 13 residues. The CDR3 sequence is CASSFGGGDTQYF. The DNA of the CDR3 is TGCGCCAGCAGCTTTGGGGGTGGAGATACGCAGTATTTT. Together with reference TRBV5-1 and TRBJ2-3, the CDR3 gives the full variable domain: KAGVTQTPRYLIKTRGQQVTLSCSPISGHRSVSWYQQTPGQGLQFLFEYFSETQRNKGNFPGRFSGRQFSNSRSEMNVSTLELGDSALYLCASSFGGGDTQYFGPGTRLTVL.

The genes are TRBV5-1 and TRBJ2-3; no reliable D call. The germline V gene encodes CDR1 SGHRS and CDR2 YFSETQ. CDR3 length equals 11 residues. V shed 4 bases and J shed 3 bases, with 3 bases lying between them. CDR3 nucleotides: TGCGCCAGCAGCATAACAGATACGCAGTATTTT. Amino acids: CASSITDTQYF.

The J gene is TRBJ2-7, the V gene TRBV5-6; no clear D gene. Germline loops: CDR1 SGHDT, CDR2 YYEEEE. Trimming took off 3 bases at V and 3 bases at J, with 4 bases between the two ends. CDR3 length: 11 amino acids. CDR3 in DNA: TGTGCCAGCAGCTCCTACTACGAGCAGTACTTC. It encodes CASSSYYEQYF.

V usage is TRBV5-6 and J usage is TRBJ2-1; 13 nucleotides match TRBD2. The CDR3 runs 15 residues. In germline, CDR1 is SGHDT, CDR2 YYEEEE. V was pared by 4 bases and J by 7 bases, with 5 bases of the junction left unmatched. The CDR3: CASSLLAGGPNEQFF. For the CDR3, the DNA is TGTGCCAGCAGCCTACTAGCGGGAGGGCCGAATGAGCAGTTCTTC.

The J gene is TRBJ2-3, the V gene TRBV7-3; D ambiguous. The DNA matches TRBJ1-5 better at its end, which makes the J call doubtful. The CDR3 spans 12 residues. The germline gives CDR1 SGHTA, CDR2 FQGTGA. CDR3 nucleotide sequence: TGTGCCAGCAGCTTAAGGTCTAACCCTCAGCATTTT. Amino acids: CASSLRSNPQHF.